Shown below are 17 T cell receptor beta chains from a single sample sequenced in a study of shared clonotypes between healthy human individuals. Data came from immunoSEQ multiplex PCR; TCRdb stores just in-frame clones and leaves some out. The table has about 2 million clones, 95% seen once; the top ten hold 0.1% to 0.15%. Sequencing was done on a sample of naive CD4+ T cells sorted from blood. The subset denotes: CD45RA+ positively selected. All receptors derive from a man aged 18 to 29 in good health.

The genes are TRBV7-2 and TRBJ2-7, with D perhaps TRBD2 (5 bases). The ends were cut back, 0 bases at V and 5 bases at J, with 17 bases in the middle. Germline V gene sequence: CDR1 SGHTA, CDR2 FQGNSA. The length of the CDR3 is 16 residues. For the CDR3, the DNA is TGTGCCAGCAGCTTAGCGCTGGCTAGCCGAAGGAACGAGCAGTACTTC. The encoded protein is CASSLALASRRNEQYF.

The chain joins TRBV5-1 to TRBJ2-2, with a possible D match to TRBD1 (6 bases). The CDR3 contains 15 residues. V was shortened by 2 bases and J by 7 bases, with 15 bases between the two germline ends. Looked up from germline, CDR1 is SGHRS and CDR2 is YFSETQ. The CDR3 nucleotides read TGCGCCAGCAGCTTTGGGCAGGGGCCCCACGGGGAGCTGTTTTTT. This encodes CASSFGQGPHGELFF.

In DNA form, the CDR3 reads TGTGCCAGCAGCTTAGATCTGTTCGGGGGTAACTACAATGAGCAGTTCTTC. Translation gives CASSLDLFGGNYNEQFF. This chain uses TRBV7-2 with TRBJ2-1; TRBD2 might be the D (6 bases). Germline CDR1 is SGHTA and CDR2 is FQGNSA. The CDR3 extends over 17 amino acids. With 1 base removed from V and 3 bases from J, the gap between germline ends came to 16 bases. Using reference TRBV7-2 and TRBJ2-1 for the parts outside the CDR3, the full variable domain is GAGVSQSPSNKVTEKGKDVELRCDPISGHTALYWYRQSLGQGLEFLIYFQGNSAPDKSGLPSDRFSAERTGGSVSTLTIQRTQQEDSAVYLCASSLDLFGGNYNEQFFGPGTRLTVL.

The rearrangement joins TRBV6-5 to TRBJ2-3; 13 bases map to TRBD2. Per the germline V gene, CDR1 is MNHEY and CDR2 is SVGAGI. V shed 4 bases, J shed 0 bases, and the junction held 1 base outside the gene matches. This CDR3 spans 16 amino acids. CDR3 residues: CASSSTSGGSTDTQYF. The CDR3 DNA sequence: TGTGCCAGCAGTTCGACTAGCGGGGGGAGCACAGATACGCAGTATTTT.

J is TRBJ2-7 and V is TRBV10-3; D remains unclear. The V end lost 6 bases, the J end lost 2 bases, and 14 bases lay between the germline ends. The CDR3 has 14 amino acids. Germline V gene lookup returns CDR1 ENHRY and CDR2 SYGVKD. The CDR3, as DNA: TGTGCCATCAGCGCCGCCTTCCGGCCCTACGAGCAGTACTTC. This encodes CAISAAFRPYEQYF.

As to this clone: Being one base from a much bigger clone, this may be a read error. DNA of the CDR3: TGTGCCAGCAGCTTAGGGGATCAGCCCCAGCATTTT. This encodes CASSLGDQPQHF. The chain links TRBV7-8 to TRBJ1-5; D remains ambiguous. The CDR3 contains 12 residues. Per germline, CDR1 SGHVS and CDR2 FQNEAQ. The V and J ends lost 1 base and 5 bases respectively, with 3 bases between them.

The chain carries TRBV12-2 and TRBJ2-7. TRBV12-2 is classified as a pseudogene. The CDR3 is made up of 15 amino acids. The CDR3 region is CASRIRRTISYEQYF. CDR3 bases: TGTGCAAGTCGCATACGCAGGACCATCTCCTACGAGCAGTACTTC.

V is TRBV30 and J is TRBJ2-7, with D possibly being TRBD1 (6 bases). Between the trimmed V and J ends, which lost 0 bases and 6 bases, there was a span of 12 bases. The CDR3 extends over 13 amino acids. Per germline, CDR1 GTSNPN and CDR2 SVGIG (reference sequence). This chain's CDR3 is CAWSVHQGPEQYF. For the CDR3, the DNA is TGTGCCTGGAGTGTTCATCAGGGGCCCGAGCAGTACTTC.

The rearrangement uses TRBV5-1 and TRBJ2-7; 11 bases align to TRBD2. The CDR3 runs 15 residues. The J segment lost 1 base and the V segment lost 3 bases, leaving 3 bases of the junction unmatched. CDR1 is SGHRS, CDR2 YFSETQ, per germline. DNA of the CDR3: TGCGCCAGCAGCTCGACTAGCGGGGTTTCCTACGAGCAGTACTTC. It encodes CASSSTSGVSYEQYF.

CDR3 bases: TGTGCCAGCAGCTTAGCGGCCATTAGTGAGCAGTTCTTC. Protein: CASSLAAISEQFF. The chain recombines TRBV7-2 with TRBJ2-1; no firm D call. The V gene's germline CDR1 is SGHTA and CDR2 FQGNSA. The CDR3 has 13 amino acids. Trimming cost V 0 bases and J 9 bases, with 9 bases left between them.

This sequence joins TRBV28 and TRBJ2-6; the D is unclear. Germline lookup yields CDR1 MDHEN and CDR2 SYDVKM. V was trimmed by 5 bases and J by 0 bases, leaving 8 bases between them. The CDR3 sequence is 15 residues long. This chain's CDR3 is CASSEGNSGANVLTF. In DNA, the CDR3 is TGTGCCAGCAGTGAAGGGAACTCTGGGGCCAACGTCCTGACTTTC.

The chain has TRBV5-6 and TRBJ1-2; D not certain. In germline, CDR1 is SGHDT, CDR2 YYEEEE. The V and J ends lost 5 bases and 3 bases respectively, with 14 bases between them. There are 14 residues in the CDR3. The CDR3 sequence: CASSFWQVDYGYTF. The DNA of the CDR3 is TGTGCCAGCAGTTTCTGGCAGGTCGACTATGGCTACACCTTC. The complete variable domain, with remaining parts taken from reference TRBV5-6 and TRBJ1-2, reads DAGVTQSPTHLIKTRGQQVTLRCSPKSGHDTVSWYQQALGQGPQFIFQYYEEEERQRGNFPDRFSGHQFPNYSSELNVNALLLGDSALYLCASSFWQVDYGYTFGSGTRLTVV.

This clone was counted a single time. The chain employs TRBV28 and TRBJ1-6; perhaps TRBD1 as D (6 bases). The CDR3 runs to 14 residues. The V gene lost 5 bases and the J gene lost 5 bases, with 10 bases spanning the gap. CDR1 and CDR2 from the germline V gene are MDHEN and SYDVKM. CDR3 DNA: TGTGCCAGCAGTCCGGGACAAGATAATTCACCCCTCCACTTT. Translating it yields CASSPGQDNSPLHF. Based on the CDR3 plus reference TRBV28 and TRBJ1-6, the full variable domain is DVKVTQSSRYLVKRTGEKVFLECVQDMDHENMFWYRQDPGLGLRLIYFSYDVKMKEKGDIPEGYSVSREKKERFSLILESASTNQTSMYLCASSPGQDNSPLHFGNGTRLTVT.

This chain's CDR3 is CASSQERGWAEKLFF. CDR3 bases: TGTGCCAGCAGCCAAGAGAGAGGATGGGCTGAAAAACTGTTTTTT. The chain couples TRBV14 to TRBJ1-4, with D unclear. The CDR3 loop spans 15 amino acids. Trimming removed 0 bases at V and 7 bases at J, with 12 bases between. Germline-derived CDR1 and CDR2 are SGHDN and FVKESK.

This CDR3 is CASSSKGQGNQPQHF. CDR3 nucleotide sequence: TGTGCCAGCAGCTCTAAGGGACAGGGAAATCAGCCCCAGCATTTT. The rearrangement joins TRBV7-9 to TRBJ1-5, with 9 bases matching TRBD1. Germline lookup yields CDR1 SEHNR and CDR2 FQNEAQ (reference sequence). Trimming cost V 4 bases and J 4 bases; bases outside gene matches: 5. The CDR3 is 15 amino acids.

Notes on this clone: The same CDR3 can be traced to other DNA sequences in this sample. The chain employs TRBV6-1 and TRBJ2-7; D is perhaps TRBD2 (6 bases). V dropped 2 bases and J dropped 0 bases, with 11 bases sitting between them. This CDR3 has 15 amino acids. Germline V gene lookup returns CDR1 MNHNS and CDR2 SASEGT. CDR3 DNA sequence: TGTGCCAGCAGTGAAAGAGGGGACTCCTCCTACGAGCAGTACTTC. Its protein is CASSERGDSSYEQYF.

With respect to this clone: The same CDR3 also results from other DNA sequences found in this sample. The V gene is TRBV10-3, the J gene TRBJ1-4, with D unclear. This CDR3 has 13 amino acids. Per germline, CDR1 ENHRY and CDR2 SYGVKD. The germline V and J ends were trimmed by 0 bases and 7 bases, with 6 bases remaining between them. The CDR3 DNA reads TGTGCCATCAGTGAGTCGAGAGGTGAAAAACTGTTTTTT. Protein product: CAISESRGEKLFF.